What follows are 12 T cell receptor beta chains derived from one specimen sequenced in a study of identical twins (dated by TCRdb to about 2016). The library was made by 5' RACE. Sequencing was performed on an Illumina HiSeq 2000. Starting from the raw public reads, TCRdb applied fastp trimming at Q25, assembled clones with MiXCR and retained in-frame beta chains. Rows with one shared CDR3 protein collapse into an entry with the most common genes and DNA. Here the sample has about 530,000 distinct CDR3 sequences; about 22% occur a single time. The biggest ten clones account for around 0.5% of the sample. These data were also reused for a study on yellow fever vaccine responses in identical twins.

The sequenced sample consisted of CD4+ T cells sorted from blood. These receptors were collected from a woman between 18 and 30 years old in good health.

The rearrangement uses TRBV5-5 and TRBJ2-5; no reliable D call. Germline CDR1 is SGHKS and CDR2 is YYEKEE (reference sequence). V gave up 0 bases and J gave up 2 bases, with 8 bases separating them. CDR3 size: 14 residues. CDR3 sequence: CASSLEPAQETQYF. Here the CDR3 DNA reads TGTGCCAGCAGCTTGGAGCCAGCTCAAGAGACCCAGTACTTC.

V is TRBV25-1 and J is TRBJ2-2, with D uncertain. Germline V gene sequence: CDR1 MGHDK, CDR2 SYGVNS. The germline V and J ends were trimmed by 2 bases and 3 bases, with 4 bases remaining between them. This CDR3 region has 13 residues. The CDR3 sequence is CASSEDYTGELFF. The CDR3 DNA is TGTGCCAGCAGTGAAGACTACACCGGGGAGCTGTTTTTT. Full variable domain (rest looked up from reference TRBV25-1 and TRBJ2-2): EADIYQTPRYLVIGTGKKITLECSQTMGHDKMYWYQQDPGMELHLIHYSYGVNSTEKGDLSSESTVSRIRTEHFPLTLESARPSHTSQYLCASSEDYTGELFFGEGSRLTVL.

The genes are TRBV6-2 or TRBV6-3 and TRBJ2-1; D perhaps matches TRBD2 (5 bases). In germline, CDR1 is MNHEY, CDR2 SVGEGT. This CDR3 is 16 amino acids long. Trimming removed 6 bases from V and 4 bases from J, with 19 bases in between. CDR3 nucleotides: TGTGCCAGCAGCGAAGGTGGGGTAGCGCCTTACAATGAGCAGTTCTTC. Protein: CASSEGGVAPYNEQFF.

The V call is TRBV19, the J call TRBJ2-1, with D tentatively TRBD1 or TRBD2 (5 bases each). Germline CDR1 is LNHDA and CDR2 is SQIVND (reference sequence). CDR3 length equals 17 residues. V was trimmed by 5 bases and J by 1 base, leaving 18 bases between them. CDR3 amino acids: CASSRASGTKSYNEQFF. For the CDR3, the DNA is TGTGCCAGTAGTCGCGCTTCCGGGACCAAGTCCTACAATGAGCAGTTCTTC.

This clonotype has just a few counts. The rearrangement uses TRBV6-1 and TRBJ1-3; 7 nucleotides line up with TRBD1. Germline values: CDR1 MNHNS, CDR2 SASEGT. The V segment lost 4 bases and the J segment 3 bases; nucleotides outside the gene matches: 6. CDR3 length equals 15 residues. The CDR3 DNA is TGTGCCAGCAGTGGCCACAGGGGTTATGGAAACACCATATATTTT. This translates into CASSGHRGYGNTIYF.

The table lists this clonotype with a few counts. The junction departs from the called germline gene at one end, perhaps through a read error. This chain links TRBV20-1 with TRBJ2-1, with TRBD2 matching 7 bases. The germline V gene has CDR1 DFQATT and CDR2 SNEGSKA (reference sequence). There are 17 residues in the CDR3. CDR3 DNA: TGCTGTGCTAGAGGACGGGGGGTATGGCAAACCCGTAATGAGCAGTTCTTC. Its translation: CCARGRGVWQTRNEQFF.

The V gene is TRBV18, the J gene TRBJ1-5, with D perhaps matching TRBD1 (5 bases). The CDR3 totals 14 residues. Germline CDR1 KGHSH, CDR2 LQKENI. The germline V and J ends were trimmed by 2 bases and 2 bases, with 7 bases remaining between them. CDR3 in DNA: TGTGCCAGCTCACCAGGGGGGGGCAATCAGCCCCAGCATTTT. Translating it yields CASSPGGGNQPQHF.

This rearrangement joins TRBV27 to TRBJ2-2, with 8 bases lining up with TRBD2. This CDR3 has 16 amino acids. CDR1 is MNHEY and CDR2 is SMNVEV in the germline V gene (reference sequence). Losses at the gene ends were 5 bases for V and 2 bases for J; bases not matched to a gene: 7. For the CDR3, the DNA is TGTGCCAGCAGTGAGTCAGCGGGGGCAAACACCGGGGAGCTGTTTTTT. This gives the protein CASSESAGANTGELFF.

The table lists this clonotype with a few counts. The chain combines TRBV12-3 or TRBV12-4 with TRBJ1-5; weak D call: TRBD1 (5 bases). CDR3 length: 13 amino acids. Trimming removed 6 bases at V and 6 bases at J, with 12 bases between. CDR3 nucleotides: TGTGCCAGCAGAATTGGGGGGGTTCAGCCCCAGCATTTT. Translating gives CASRIGGVQPQHF.

There are a few counts of this clonotype. The rearrangement links TRBV5-5 to TRBJ2-6; unclear D gene. Germline values: CDR1 SGHKS, CDR2 YYEKEE (reference sequence). There are 17 residues in the CDR3. Trimming removed 0 bases at V and 0 bases at J, with 10 bases between. CDR3 protein: CASSLADVPSGANVLTF. CDR3 DNA: TGTGCCAGCAGCTTGGCGGACGTCCCCTCTGGGGCCAACGTCCTGACTTTC.

The gene calls are TRBV7-9 and TRBJ2-7, with 9 bases identical to TRBD1. This CDR3 has 15 residues. After removal of 0 bases from V and 3 bases from J, the junction contained 3 bases not matched to a gene. Germline CDR1 and CDR2: SEHNR and FQNEAQ (reference sequence). The CDR3 sequence: CASSLAKGQGYEQYF. The CDR3 nucleotides are TGTGCCAGCAGCTTAGCAAAGGGACAGGGCTACGAGCAGTACTTC.

This clonotype was counted ten times or more. This sequence joins TRBV12-3 or TRBV12-4 and TRBJ2-1; 10 bases agree with TRBD2. This CDR3 is 16 amino acids long. V shed 5 bases and J 6 bases; nucleotides not matched to a gene: 10. The CDR3 protein is CASSLKLAGSGNEQFF. DNA of the CDR3: TGTGCCAGCAGTCTAAAACTAGCGGGAAGCGGCAATGAGCAGTTCTTC.